The clone carrying this T cell receptor (beta chain) has a single count. Trimming pared 10 bases from V and 5 bases from J, leaving 16 bases between. This CDR3 comprises 13 residues. Germline loops: CDR1 LGHNT, CDR2 FRNRAP. This record comes from a study of technical replicates of blood from several donors. Measured with immunoSEQ multiplex PCR; TCRdb has only the in-frame clones, and not every one. The sample lists tens of thousands of clones; around nine tenths were seen once. The clonotype comes from a human donor in good health. Some clones in this sample may be carry-over from other donors' samples. The chain uses TRBV12-5 and TRBJ2-3; D gene unclear. The sample consisted of PBMCs. CDR3 amino acids: CATLQGVGDTQYF. Written as DNA, the CDR3 is TGTGCTACCCTACAAGGAGTTGGAGATACGCAGTATTTT. Full variable domain (outside the CDR3, taken from reference TRBV12-5 and TRBJ2-3): DARVTQTPRHKVTEMGQEVTMRCQPILGHNTVFWYRQTMMQGLELLAYFRNRAPLDDSGMPKDRFSAEMPDATLATLKIQPSEPRDSAVYFCATLQGVGDTQYFGPGTRLTVL.